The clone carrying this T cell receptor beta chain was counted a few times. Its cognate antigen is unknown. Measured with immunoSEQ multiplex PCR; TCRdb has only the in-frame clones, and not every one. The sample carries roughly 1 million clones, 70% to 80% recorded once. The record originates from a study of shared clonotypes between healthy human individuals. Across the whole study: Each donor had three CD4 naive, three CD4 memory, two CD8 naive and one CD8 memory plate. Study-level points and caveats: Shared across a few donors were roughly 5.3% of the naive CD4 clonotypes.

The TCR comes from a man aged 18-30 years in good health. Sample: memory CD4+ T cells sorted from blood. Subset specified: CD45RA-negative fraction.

The CDR3 DNA sequence: TGTGCCAGCAGCTCAGGGAGGTTGGCAGAGACCCAGTACTTC. Amino acids: CASSSGRLAETQYF. This chain joins TRBV7-3 and TRBJ2-5; D is possibly TRBD2 (6 bases). The V and J ends lost 4 bases and 4 bases respectively, with 13 bases between them. Germline V gives CDR1 SGHTA, CDR2 FQGTGA. CDR3 length: 14 residues.